The 22 T cell receptor beta chains below come from one sample, sequenced in a study of cytomegalovirus exposure and HLA in healthy donors. Vbeta (60) and Jbeta (13) primers were used in the PCR. Some clones are missing from TCRdb's copy, which holds only in-frame ones; the method was immunoSEQ multiplex PCR. The table lists 85,000 to 95,000 clones, around 80% of them singletons. Sequences were obtained from PBMCs. These receptors all come from a young man in good health and CMV-seropositive.

This clone was recorded a few times. The chain links TRBV18 to TRBJ1-3, with D unresolved. The V and J ends lost 2 bases and 4 bases respectively, with 6 bases between them. Germline loops: CDR1 KGHSH, CDR2 LQKENI. The CDR3 has 13 residues. CDR3 DNA sequence: TGTGCCAGCTCACCAGGGCACGGAAACACCATATATTTT. Translating gives CASSPGHGNTIYF.

V and J are TRBV4-1 and TRBJ1-2; maybe TRBD1 (5 bases). The CDR3 is made up of 19 amino acids. The V gene lost 1 base and the J gene lost 2 bases, with 23 bases spanning the gap. Germline CDR1 reads MGHRA; CDR2 reads YSYEKL. CDR3: CASSQGGGWEGYQNYGYTF. Written as DNA, the CDR3 is TGCGCCAGCAGCCAAGGGGGCGGATGGGAAGGCTATCAGAACTATGGCTACACCTTC.

This chain connects TRBV6-1 to TRBJ1-2; D might be TRBD1 (5 bases). CDR1 is MNHNS, CDR2 SASEGT, per germline. Trimming left V 4 bases short and J 2 bases short, with 17 bases between. The CDR3 is made up of 16 amino acids. The CDR3 loop is CASSVLLGQRNYGYTF. The CDR3 DNA is TGTGCCAGCAGTGTACTCCTCGGACAACGCAACTATGGCTACACCTTC.

The genes are TRBV6-5 and TRBJ1-1; TRBD1 aligns across 9 bases. The CDR3 has 14 residues. Germline trimming cut 7 bases from V and 1 base from J; bases unmatched to any gene: 4. The germline CDR1 and CDR2 sequences are MNHEY and SVGAGI. DNA of the CDR3: TGTGCCAGCATTTTGACAGGGGGGAACACTGAAGCTTTCTTT. Translated, it gives CASILTGGNTEAFF.

The V gene is TRBV28, the J gene TRBJ2-7; 8 bases align to TRBD1. With V trimmed by 2 bases and J by 1 base, 19 bases remained unmatched. Germline values: CDR1 MDHEN, CDR2 SYDVKM. The CDR3 covers 20 residues. CDR3 in DNA: TGTGCCAGCAGTTTAATGGTCGCGGGGAAAGGACAGGGAAATTCCTACGAGCAGTACTTC. This translates into CASSLMVAGKGQGNSYEQYF.

This chain joins TRBV21-1 and TRBJ1-5; the table names TRBD1, a call not compared with the DNA. TRBV21-1 is marked as a pseudogene. The CDR3 runs to 15 residues. CDR3 region: CASSHRRTDGQPQHF. The CDR3 coding sequence is TGTGCCAGCAGCCATCGGAGGACAGACGGACAGCCCCAGCATTTT.

This chain joins TRBV30 and TRBJ1-1, with unresolved D. Looked up from germline, CDR1 is GTSNPN and CDR2 is SVGIG (reference sequence). CDR3 length: 11 residues. V was pared by 4 bases and J by 12 bases, with 15 bases between. The CDR3 spells CAWIGERRTFF. CDR3 coding DNA: TGTGCCTGGATCGGAGAACGCAGAACTTTCTTT. Full variable domain (outside the CDR3, taken from reference TRBV30 and TRBJ1-1): SQTIHQWPATLVQPVGSPLSLECTVEGTSNPNLYWYRQAAGRGLQLLFYSVGIGQISSEVPQNLSASRPQDRQFILSSKKLLLSDSGFYLCAWIGERRTFFGQGTRLTVV.

This chain uses TRBV7-8 with TRBJ2-7, with 7 bases fitting TRBD1. This CDR3 region has 14 residues. CDR1 is SGHVS and CDR2 is FQNEAQ in the germline V gene. The J segment lost 0 bases and the V segment lost 5 bases, leaving 4 bases of the junction unmatched. CDR3 nucleotide sequence: TGTGCCAGCAGCCTGAGGGACAGCTCCTACGAGCAGTACTTC. It yields the protein CASSLRDSSYEQYF.

This clone was seen a few times. The V gene is TRBV5-8, the J gene TRBJ2-7, with 8 bases aligning to TRBD2. With 5 bases clipped from V and 2 bases from J, the junction kept 6 bases outside the gene matches. The CDR3 contains 14 residues. Germline loops: CDR1 SGHTS, CDR2 YDEGEE. CDR3 DNA: TGTGCCAGCAGACGTCAAGCGGGGGCCTACGAGCAGTACTTC. As protein: CASRRQAGAYEQYF.

The chain joins TRBV7-8 to TRBJ2-3; D is unresolved. Trimming took 6 bases from V and 1 from J, leaving 14 bases between them. CDR1 is SGHVS, CDR2 FQNEAQ, per germline. The CDR3 contains 15 residues. The CDR3 nucleotides are TGTGCCAGCAGAGAGGCAGAGACCCGCACAGATACGCAGTATTTT. Encoded protein: CASREAETRTDTQYF.

This chain joins TRBV4-1 and TRBJ1-2; D remains unclear. Germline V CDR1 and CDR2: MGHRA, YSYEKL. The V and J ends lost 0 bases and 1 base respectively, with 6 bases between them. CDR3 size: 14 residues. Here the CDR3 DNA reads TGCGCCAGCAGCCAAGATGGGAGTAACTATGGCTACACCTTC. The encoded protein is CASSQDGSNYGYTF.

The chain combines TRBV7-9 with TRBJ2-7; 13 bases align to TRBD2. CDR1 is SEHNR, CDR2 FQNEAQ, per germline (reference sequence). The CDR3 extends over 16 amino acids. V lost 6 bases, J lost 2 bases, and 7 bases stayed unmatched. DNA of the CDR3: TGTGCCAGCAGTCCGATCGGGACTAGCGGGACCTACGAGCAGTACTTC. Translated, it gives CASSPIGTSGTYEQYF.

The chain is built from TRBV15 and TRBJ1-1; 8 bases are shared with TRBD1. The CDR3 has 13 amino acids. V shed 1 base, J shed 8 bases, and the junction held 3 bases outside the gene matches. The germline CDR1 and CDR2 sequences are LNHNV and YYDKDF (reference sequence). CDR3 sequence reads: CATSRAQGEEAFF. In nucleotides, the CDR3 is TGTGCCACCAGCAGAGCACAGGGGGAAGAAGCTTTCTTT.

Here the CDR3 reads CASRPGGTNTGELFF. CDR3 DNA sequence: TGTGCCAGCAGACCGGGGGGGACGAACACCGGGGAGCTGTTTTTT. The chain combines TRBV7-3 with TRBJ2-2; 8 positions agree with TRBD2. V lost 6 bases and J lost 0; bases outside the gene matches: 3. Germline CDR1 is SGHTA and CDR2 is FQGTGA. This CDR3 has 15 residues.

The genes are TRBV6-6 and TRBJ1-5; 7 nucleotides agree with TRBD1. V was clipped by 6 bases and J by 6 bases; unmatched bases: 8. CDR1 and CDR2 (germline): MNHNY, SVGAGI (reference sequence). The CDR3 spans 14 residues. The CDR3 protein is CASSHLTGSQPQHF. The CDR3 DNA is TGTGCCAGCAGCCATTTGACAGGGTCTCAGCCCCAGCATTTT.

This clone turned up a few times. The chain has TRBV28 and TRBJ1-1, with no clear D. This CDR3 region has 11 residues. Germline CDR1 reads MDHEN; CDR2 reads SYDVKM. V was clipped by 3 bases and J by 4 bases, with 3 bases between them. The chain's CDR3 is CASSFLTEAFF. As DNA, the CDR3 is TGTGCCAGCAGTTTCCTCACTGAAGCTTTCTTT.

The J gene is TRBJ1-5, the V gene TRBV5-5; maybe TRBD1 (5 bases). Germline CDR1 reads SGHKS; CDR2 reads YYEKEE (reference sequence). The V end lost 0 bases, the J end lost 0 bases, and 10 bases lay between the germline ends. The CDR3 has 16 amino acids. As DNA, the CDR3 is TGTGCCAGCAGCTTGGGGGGCATCAATAGCAATCAGCCCCAGCATTTT. Its translation: CASSLGGINSNQPQHF.

The CDR3 coding sequence is TGTGCCAGCAGCAGACAGAGCTTAACTGGAAACACCATATATTTT. Its translation is CASSRQSLTGNTIYF. The chain has TRBV7-8 and TRBJ1-3, with D possibly being TRBD1 (5 bases). Between the trimmed V and J ends, which lost 5 bases and 2 bases, there was a span of 13 bases. CDR3 length: 15 residues. CDR1 SGHVS and CDR2 FQNEAQ come from the germline V gene.

The CDR3: CASSERGSRGLGTEAFF. The CDR3 DNA sequence: TGTGCCAGCAGCGAGAGAGGATCCAGGGGGCTCGGCACTGAAGCTTTCTTT. J is TRBJ1-1 and V is TRBV9; 8 bases match TRBD1. V trimming: 3 bases; J trimming: 4 bases; junction bases outside the gene matches: 14. There are 17 residues in the CDR3. Germline loops: CDR1 SGDLS, CDR2 YYNGEE.

This rearrangement joins TRBV5-8 to TRBJ1-5; no firm D call. CDR1 and CDR2 from the germline V gene are SGHTS and YDEGEE. The CDR3 totals 12 residues. Between the trimmed V and J ends, which lost 0 bases and 7 bases, there was a span of 5 bases. The CDR3 region is CASSLGEQPQHF. The CDR3 nucleotides read TGTGCCAGCAGCTTGGGAGAACAGCCCCAGCATTTT.

This clone was observed once. The chain joins TRBV19 to TRBJ1-1; 11 nucleotides agree with TRBD1. CDR3 length equals 15 residues. V lost 7 bases to trimming and J lost 4 bases; unmatched junction nucleotides: 8. Germline V gene data show CDR1 as LNHDA and CDR2 as SQIVND (reference sequence). The CDR3: CASTPRTGGFTEAFF. The DNA of the CDR3 is TGTGCCAGTACCCCCAGGACAGGGGGCTTCACTGAAGCTTTCTTT. The complete variable domain, with remaining parts taken from reference TRBV19 and TRBJ1-1, reads DGGITQSPKYLFRKEGQNVTLSCEQNLNHDAMYWYRQDPGQGLRLIYYSQIVNDFQKGDIAEGYSVSREKKESFPLTVTSAQKNPTAFYLCASTPRTGGFTEAFFGQGTRLTVV.

This clone has a single count. The chain employs TRBV5-1 and TRBJ2-7; 8 positions match TRBD2. The CDR3 totals 15 residues. The J segment lost 0 bases and the V segment lost 6 bases, leaving 8 bases of the junction unmatched. Germline V gene lookup returns CDR1 SGHRS and CDR2 YFSETQ. The CDR3 DNA sequence: TGCGCCAGCACCCCCGGGGGGGGTTTCTCCTACGAGCAGTACTTC. This codes for CASTPGGGFSYEQYF.